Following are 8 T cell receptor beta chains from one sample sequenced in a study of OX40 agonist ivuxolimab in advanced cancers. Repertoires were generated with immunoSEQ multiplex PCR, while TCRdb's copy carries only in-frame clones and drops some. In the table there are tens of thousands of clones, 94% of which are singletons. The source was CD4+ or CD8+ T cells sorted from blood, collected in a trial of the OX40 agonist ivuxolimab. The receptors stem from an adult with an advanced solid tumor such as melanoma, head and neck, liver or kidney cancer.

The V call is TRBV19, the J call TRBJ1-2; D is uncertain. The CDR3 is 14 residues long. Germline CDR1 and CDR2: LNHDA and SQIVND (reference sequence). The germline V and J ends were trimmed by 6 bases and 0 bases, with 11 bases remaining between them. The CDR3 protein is CASRGLETNYGYTF. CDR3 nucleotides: TGTGCCAGTAGGGGATTGGAGACTAACTATGGCTACACCTTC.

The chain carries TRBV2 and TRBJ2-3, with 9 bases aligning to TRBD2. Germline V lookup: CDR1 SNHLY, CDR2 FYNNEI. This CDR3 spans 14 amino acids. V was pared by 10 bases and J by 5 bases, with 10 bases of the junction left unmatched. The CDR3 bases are TGTGCCACCGCGGGGGGGAGGATAAAAGATACGCAGTATTTT. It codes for CATAGGRIKDTQYF. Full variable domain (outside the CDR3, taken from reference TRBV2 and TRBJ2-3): EPEVTQTPSHQVTQMGQEVILRCVPISNHLYFYWYRQILGQKVEFLVSFYNNEISEKSEIFDDQFSVERPDGSNFTLKIRSTKLEDSAMYFCATAGGRIKDTQYFGPGTRLTVL.

CDR3 DNA sequence: TGTGCCAGCACCCATACGGGGACTAGCGACGAGCAGTACTTC. Protein sequence: CASTHTGTSDEQYF. The V call is TRBV7-9, the J call TRBJ2-7, with 10 bases lining up with TRBD2. CDR3 length: 14 amino acids. Trimming took 7 bases from V and 5 from J; bases not matched to a gene: 8. Germline V gives CDR1 SEHNR, CDR2 FQNEAQ (reference sequence).

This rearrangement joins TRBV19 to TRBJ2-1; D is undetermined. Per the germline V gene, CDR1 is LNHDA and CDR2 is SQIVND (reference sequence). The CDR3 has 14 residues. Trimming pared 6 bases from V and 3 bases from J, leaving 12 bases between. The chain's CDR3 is CASRVDGHYNEQFF. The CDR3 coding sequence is TGTGCCAGTAGGGTCGACGGCCACTACAATGAGCAGTTCTTC.

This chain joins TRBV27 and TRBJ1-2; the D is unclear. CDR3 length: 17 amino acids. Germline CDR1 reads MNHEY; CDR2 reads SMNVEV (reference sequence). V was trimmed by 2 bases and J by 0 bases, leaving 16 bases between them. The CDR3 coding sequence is TGTGCCAGCAGTTTAAATGAGGGAGAAGGAGCTAACTATGGCTACACCTTC. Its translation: CASSLNEGEGANYGYTF.

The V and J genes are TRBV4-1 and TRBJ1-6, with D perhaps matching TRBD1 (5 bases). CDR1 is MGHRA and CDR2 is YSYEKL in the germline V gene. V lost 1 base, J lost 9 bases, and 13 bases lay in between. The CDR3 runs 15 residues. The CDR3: CASSQVGQGISPLHF. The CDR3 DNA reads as TGCGCCAGCAGCCAAGTGGGGCAGGGAATTTCACCCCTCCACTTT.

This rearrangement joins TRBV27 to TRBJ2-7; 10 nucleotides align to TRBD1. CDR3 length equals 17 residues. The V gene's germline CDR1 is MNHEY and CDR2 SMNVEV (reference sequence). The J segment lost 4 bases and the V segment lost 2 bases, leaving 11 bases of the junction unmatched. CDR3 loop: CASSLGVLGQGLYEQYF. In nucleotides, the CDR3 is TGTGCCAGCAGTTTAGGAGTTTTGGGACAGGGGTTGTACGAGCAGTACTTC.

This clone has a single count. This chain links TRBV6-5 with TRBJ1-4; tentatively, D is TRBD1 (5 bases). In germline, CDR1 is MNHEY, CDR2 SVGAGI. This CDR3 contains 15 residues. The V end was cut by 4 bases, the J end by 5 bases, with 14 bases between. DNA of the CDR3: TGTGCCAGCAGTTGGTCGGGGGTGTTAAATGAAAAACTGTTTTTT. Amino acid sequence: CASSWSGVLNEKLFF.